The 30 T cell receptor beta chains presented below share a single source sample, sequenced in a study of human T cells and chemical hapten exposure. TCRdb re-analysed the RACE reads in MiXCR, keeping a single row per CDR3 protein. The sample holds tens of thousands of distinct CDR3 sequences, around 9.6% seen once. Stated time point: pre-sensitization, week 0. Noted treatment: therapeutic diphenylcyclopropenone sensitization with weekly scalp DPC. The sequences come from whole blood, collected in connection with sensitization to the hapten diphenylcyclopropenone (DPC). These receptors came from a woman aged 40 to 49 with alopecia areata. Some clones in this sample may be carry-over from other donors' samples.

This clonotype was seen at least ten times. This rearrangement joins TRBV6-2 or TRBV6-3 to TRBJ2-1; D is possibly TRBD2 (7 bases). The CDR3 loop spans 15 amino acids. V shed 0 bases and J shed 8 bases, with 14 bases lying between them. Germline V gives CDR1 MNHEY, CDR2 SVGEGT. The CDR3: CASSYSAGEGDEQFF. The CDR3 DNA is TGTGCCAGCAGTTACTCGGCAGGGGAGGGAGATGAGCAGTTCTTC.

This clonotype was observed a handful of times. The chain links TRBV2 to TRBJ1-2; maybe TRBD1 (5 bases). CDR1 and CDR2 (germline): SNHLY, FYNNEI. The length of the CDR3 is 12 residues. V lost 8 bases and J lost 8, with 15 bases in between. This CDR3 is CASRDRRRGYTF. In DNA, the CDR3 is TGTGCCAGCCGGGACCGCCGGCGGGGCTACACCTTC.

The chain carries TRBV5-1 and TRBJ2-7; D assignment may be TRBD1 or TRBD2 (5 bases each). The germline V gene encodes CDR1 SGHRS and CDR2 YFSETQ. The germline V and J ends were trimmed by 0 bases and 5 bases, with 12 bases remaining between them. The CDR3 is made up of 14 amino acids. The DNA for the CDR3 is TGCGCCAGCAGCTTGGTCCCAGGGAGCGACGAGCAGTACTTC. Its protein is CASSLVPGSDEQYF.

This clonotype was counted a few times. The chain recombines TRBV7-2 with TRBJ1-1; D not certain. Per germline, CDR1 SGHTA and CDR2 FQGNSA. V was trimmed by 2 bases and J by 5 bases, leaving 9 bases between them. The CDR3 runs 13 residues. CDR3 nucleotides: TGTGCCAGCAGCTTACAGGAGGGAACTGAAGCTTTCTTT. Amino acids: CASSLQEGTEAFF.

This clonotype showed up just a few times. The rearrangement links TRBV5-6 to TRBJ2-6; tentative D call: TRBD1 (5 bases). The ends were cut back, 6 bases at V and 0 bases at J, with 10 bases in the middle. This CDR3 region has 15 residues. The germline V gene encodes CDR1 SGHDT and CDR2 YYEEEE. As DNA, the CDR3 is TGTGCCAGCAACTTTGGACACTCTGGGGCCAACGTCCTGACTTTC. Its translation is CASNFGHSGANVLTF.

This sequence joins TRBV12-3 or TRBV12-4 and TRBJ1-6, with D possibly matching TRBD1 (5 bases). Trimming stripped 7 bases from V and 10 bases from J, with 17 bases between. CDR3 length: 14 residues. The CDR3 is CASTRALEGSPLHF. The DNA for the CDR3 is TGTGCCAGCACCCGAGCGCTGGAGGGGTCACCCCTCCACTTT.

This clonotype was detected ten times or more. The chain couples TRBV4-3 to TRBJ2-3; D call uncertain. Trimming pared 1 base from V and 4 bases from J, leaving 15 bases between. This CDR3 is 16 amino acids long. Germline V gene data show CDR1 as LGHNA and CDR2 as YSLEER. The CDR3 protein is CASSQVASEVPDTQYF. For the CDR3, the DNA is TGCGCCAGCAGCCAAGTAGCTAGTGAGGTTCCAGATACGCAGTATTTT.

This clonotype was seen many times. V is TRBV12-3 or TRBV12-4 and J is TRBJ2-1, with TRBD1 matching over 7 bases. The CDR3 is 17 amino acids. The J segment lost 0 bases and the V segment lost 5 bases, leaving 10 bases of the junction unmatched. For the CDR3, the DNA is TGTGCCAGCAGTCCCAGGACAGGTTTGAGCTCCTACAATGAGCAGTTCTTC. Translating gives CASSPRTGLSSYNEQFF.

This clonotype was counted at least ten times. V and J are TRBV11-2 and TRBJ2-7; no clear D. The germline V gene has CDR1 SGHAT and CDR2 FQNNGV. This CDR3 contains 13 residues. Trimming took off 5 bases at V and 5 bases at J, with 13 bases between the two ends. Here the CDR3 DNA reads TGTGCCAGCAGCCCGGTAAACGCCAACGAGCAGTACTTC. It encodes CASSPVNANEQYF.

This clonotype was counted a few times. This chain connects TRBV30 to TRBJ1-4; unclear D gene. The CDR3 has 14 amino acids. The germline CDR1 and CDR2 sequences are GTSNPN and SVGIG (reference sequence). Trimming shortened V by 1 base and J by 3 bases, and 9 bases separated the two germline ends. CDR3 in amino acids: CAWSDTNPNEKLFF. The CDR3 nucleotides read TGTGCCTGGAGTGACACAAACCCTAATGAAAAACTGTTTTTT.

The chain carries TRBV6-6 and TRBJ1-5; 10 nucleotides agree with TRBD1. CDR3 length: 14 residues. Germline V gene lookup returns CDR1 MNHNY and CDR2 SVGAGI (reference sequence). The V segment lost 5 bases and the J segment 5 bases; nucleotides outside the gene matches: 3. The CDR3 sequence: CASSTTGGYQPQHF. The CDR3 nucleotides read TGTGCCAGCAGTACGACAGGGGGCTATCAGCCCCAGCATTTT.

V gene TRBV6-2 or TRBV6-3 combines with J gene TRBJ1-6; D remains unclear. CDR1 and CDR2 (germline): MNHEY, SVGEGT. The CDR3 has 12 residues. V lost 8 bases to trimming and J lost 7 bases, with 9 bases between them. The CDR3 bases are TGTGCCAGCGGACCACAGAATTCACCCCTCCACTTT. It is translated as CASGPQNSPLHF.

This clonotype was seen at least ten times. This chain connects TRBV7-3 to TRBJ1-1, with no clear D. CDR3 length equals 14 residues. Germline lookup yields CDR1 SGHTA and CDR2 FQGTGA. V was pared by 1 base and J by 3 bases, with 9 bases between. The CDR3 bases are TGTGCCAGCAGCTTAATCTCGGGCCACACTGAAGCTTTCTTT. Amino acid sequence: CASSLISGHTEAFF.

This sequence joins TRBV29-1 and TRBJ1-4; D not resolved. The germline gives CDR1 SQVTM, CDR2 ANQGSEA. Deletions cut 7 bases from V and 8 bases from J, with 11 bases between. This CDR3 has 11 residues. The CDR3 is CSALKNEKLFF. The CDR3 bases are TGCAGCGCCCTCAAAAACGAAAAACTGTTTTTT.

This clonotype was detected only a few times. The chain joins TRBV6-5 to TRBJ1-1; 9 bases line up with TRBD1. Germline assignment: CDR1 MNHEY and CDR2 SVGAGI. This CDR3 is 13 amino acids long. Trimming cost V 7 bases and J 5 bases; bases outside gene matches: 5. CDR3 nucleotides: TGTGCCAGCATTGGGACAGGGAGGACTGAAGCTTTCTTT. Translating gives CASIGTGRTEAFF.

This clonotype was counted only a few times. This chain uses TRBV28 with TRBJ2-5; D call uncertain. The CDR3 is made up of 12 amino acids. Between the trimmed V and J ends, which lost 7 bases and 5 bases, there was a span of 11 bases. The V gene's germline CDR1 is MDHEN and CDR2 SYDVKM. The CDR3 protein is CASKTLGETQYF. DNA of the CDR3: TGTGCCAGCAAAACCCTGGGGGAGACCCAGTACTTC.

In this sample, this clonotype turned up many times. This chain links TRBV11-2 with TRBJ2-7; D is perhaps TRBD1 or TRBD2 (5 bases each). Trimming stripped 5 bases from V and 0 bases from J, with 11 bases between. Germline CDR1 and CDR2: SGHAT and FQNNGV. The CDR3 runs 14 residues. CDR3 coding DNA: TGTGCCAGCAGCGGGACCCGTAGCTCCTACGAGCAGTACTTC. As protein: CASSGTRSSYEQYF.

V and J are TRBV21-1 and TRBJ1-2; the table's D call, TRBD1, has no DNA check behind it. TRBV21-1 is listed as a pseudogene. The CDR3 is 14 amino acids. The DNA of the CDR3 is TGTGCCAGCAGCAAAGAGGCGACAGGGGACGGCTTCACCTTC. As protein: CASSKEATGDGFTF.

The gene calls are TRBV7-9 and TRBJ1-1, with 7 bases that match TRBD1. Trimming took 5 bases from V and 5 from J; bases not matched to a gene: 5. The CDR3 has 13 residues. CDR1 is SEHNR and CDR2 is FQNEAQ in the germline V gene (reference sequence). CDR3 sequence: CASSTGTVTEAFF. The CDR3, as DNA: TGTGCCAGCAGCACGGGGACAGTTACTGAAGCTTTCTTT.

A few counts support this clonotype. This sequence joins TRBV12-3 or TRBV12-4 and TRBJ2-7, with TRBD2 matching over 7 bases. The junction had 3 bases not matched to a gene; V was cut back by 3 bases and J by 1 base. The CDR3 covers 14 residues. CDR3 sequence reads: CASSLRGTSYEQYF. CDR3 bases: TGTGCCAGCAGTTTGCGGGGGACTTCCTACGAGCAGTACTTC.

This clonotype was seen at least ten times. J is TRBJ2-1 and V is TRBV7-2; 9 bases align to TRBD2. The germline CDR1 and CDR2 sequences are SGHTA and FQGNSA. The CDR3 has 16 residues. V trimming: 1 base; J trimming: 7 bases; junction bases outside the gene matches: 8. The CDR3 DNA sequence: TGTGCCAGCAGCTTAGTCGCTAGCGGGGCCCCGAATGAGCAGTTCTTC. Amino acids: CASSLVASGAPNEQFF.

In regard to this clonotype: Possible read error: a much larger clone is one base away. The chain has TRBV12-3 or TRBV12-4 and TRBJ2-7, with a possible D match to TRBD2 (6 bases). Trimming took off 9 bases at V and 0 bases at J, with 15 bases between the two ends. CDR3 size: 14 residues. CDR3: CASRGGLNSYEQYF. CDR3 sequence (DNA): TGTGCCAGTAGGGGCGGACTAAACTCCTACGAGCAGTACTTC.

This clonotype was observed many times. V usage is TRBV12-3 or TRBV12-4 and J usage is TRBJ2-1; 7 bases map to TRBD2. V lost 5 bases to trimming and J lost 2 bases; unmatched junction nucleotides: 6. This CDR3 contains 15 residues. The CDR3 protein is CASSRAGSPYNEQFF. The CDR3 region has the DNA TGTGCCAGCAGTAGAGCGGGGTCCCCCTACAATGAGCAGTTCTTC.

This clonotype has a handful of counts. This rearrangement joins TRBV9 to TRBJ2-7; 9 nucleotides align to TRBD1. Germline V gives CDR1 SGDLS, CDR2 YYNGEE. V lost 5 bases, J lost 5 bases, and 8 bases stayed unmatched. The CDR3 runs to 14 residues. The CDR3 DNA reads as TGTGCCAGCAGTGGCCGGGACAGGGAAGACGAGCAGTACTTC. It yields the protein CASSGRDREDEQYF.

At least ten counts were recorded for this clonotype. The chain's CDR3 is CASSSGFSQVYEQYF. DNA for the CDR3: TGTGCCAGCAGCTCCGGCTTCTCCCAAGTATACGAGCAGTACTTC. The chain recombines TRBV7-9 with TRBJ2-7; D remains ambiguous. The V and J ends lost 4 bases and 4 bases respectively, with 17 bases between them. CDR3 length: 15 amino acids. Looked up from germline, CDR1 is SEHNR and CDR2 is FQNEAQ (reference sequence).

This clonotype occurred many times. V usage is TRBV20-1 and J usage is TRBJ1-2; unclear D gene. V was trimmed by 5 bases and J by 1 base, leaving 5 bases between them. The CDR3 has 11 amino acids. Germline CDR1 DFQATT, CDR2 SNEGSKA (reference sequence). The CDR3 DNA reads TGCAGTGCTGTTGTTAACTATGGCTACACCTTC. Its protein is CSAVVNYGYTF.

This clonotype came up many times. J is TRBJ2-1 and V is TRBV11-2; D not certain. V was pared by 2 bases and J by 7 bases, with 3 bases between. Germline assignment: CDR1 SGHAT and CDR2 FQNNGV. The CDR3 is 11 residues long. The CDR3 protein is CASSLFNEQFF. In DNA, the CDR3 is TGTGCCAGCAGCTTATTTAATGAGCAGTTCTTC.

Concerning this clonotype: Since a much larger clone is just one base distant, this may be a read error. This likely comes from a read error, as the CDR3 has no conserved phenylalanine or tryptophan at its end. The chain carries TRBV29-1 and TRBJ1-2, with D unclear. Trimming left V 5 bases short and J 2 bases short, with 6 bases between. Germline CDR1 is SQVTM and CDR2 is ANQGSEA. The CDR3 is 11 residues long. CDR3 nucleotides: TGCAGCGTTACTGAGAACTATGGCTACACCCTC. Protein product: CSVTENYGYTL.

In this sample, this clonotype turned up a few times. This chain links TRBV15 with TRBJ1-2; no definite D call. Looked up from germline, CDR1 is LNHNV and CDR2 is YYDKDF (reference sequence). The CDR3 length is 11 residues. The V end lost 4 bases, the J end lost 7 bases, and 7 bases lay between the germline ends. As DNA, the CDR3 is TGTGCCACCAGCAATTGGATTGGCTACACCTTC. Its protein product is CATSNWIGYTF.

This clonotype has only a few counts. V usage is TRBV4-2 and J usage is TRBJ2-1; 8 bases are a match to TRBD1. CDR1 and CDR2 (germline): LGHNA, YNFKEQ. The CDR3 length is 15 residues. Losses at the gene ends were 4 bases for V and 8 bases for J; bases not matched to a gene: 10. Here the CDR3 DNA reads TGTGCCAGCAGCCCCGGACAGGGACCATTCGATGAGCAGTTCTTC. Translated: CASSPGQGPFDEQFF.